Shown below are 26 T cell receptor beta chains from a single sample sequenced in a study of T cell responses to AZD1222 COVID-19 vaccine. Measured with immunoSEQ multiplex PCR; TCRdb has only the in-frame clones, and not every one. The repertoire includes some 150,000 clones, 88% of them detected once, and 3.1% sits in the top ten. The sample in question was peripheral blood, obtained 28 days after the second AZD1222 dose. These receptors were taken from an adult who received the AZD1222 COVID-19 vaccine.

This chain uses TRBV19 with TRBJ1-5, with a tentative D call TRBD1 (6 bases). This CDR3 is built from 18 residues. The V end was cut by 9 bases, the J end by 2 bases, with 26 bases between. Germline CDR1 reads LNHDA; CDR2 reads SQIVND (reference sequence). The CDR3 DNA sequence: TGTGCCAGCCGGTATTCAGGGGACCCGGCGGCAGGCAATCAGCCCCAGCATTTT. Its protein product is CASRYSGDPAAGNQPQHF. The full variable domain, with the rest looked up from reference TRBV19 and TRBJ1-5, is DGGITQSPKYLFRKEGQNVTLSCEQNLNHDAMYWYRQDPGQGLRLIYYSQIVNDFQKGDIAEGYSVSREKKESFPLTVTSAQKNPTAFYLCASRYSGDPAAGNQPQHFGDGTRLSIL.

The rearrangement uses TRBV27 and TRBJ1-3, with 10 bases matching TRBD1. V shed 6 bases and J 4 bases; nucleotides not matched to a gene: 3. The CDR3 consists of 14 residues. Germline V gives CDR1 MNHEY, CDR2 SMNVEV (reference sequence). CDR3 amino acids: CASSPTGGGNTIYF. In DNA, the CDR3 is TGTGCCAGCAGCCCGACAGGGGGCGGAAACACCATATATTTT.

The V call is TRBV3-1 (or the pseudogene TRBV3-2), the J call TRBJ2-1; 7 bases fit TRBD2. CDR3 length: 11 residues. V shed 8 bases, J shed 6 bases, and the junction held 1 base outside the gene matches. Per the germline V gene, CDR1 is LGHDT and CDR2 is YNNKEL (reference sequence). CDR3 in DNA: TGTGCCAGCTGGGGGGGCAATGAGCAGTTCTTC. As protein: CASWGGNEQFF.

The chain has TRBV6-5 and TRBJ2-7; D possibly matches TRBD1 or TRBD2 (6 bases each). The CDR3 extends over 15 amino acids. V shed 2 bases and J shed 5 bases, with 16 bases lying between them. The germline CDR1 and CDR2 sequences are MNHEY and SVGAGI. The CDR3 spells CASSYGGTFLDEQYF. For the CDR3, the DNA is TGTGCCAGCAGTTACGGCGGGACATTCCTGGACGAGCAGTACTTC.

The chain uses TRBV30 and TRBJ2-3, with 8 bases lining up with TRBD2. The CDR3 is 17 amino acids. Germline CDR1 GTSNPN, CDR2 SVGIG (reference sequence). J lost 0 bases, V lost 1 base, and 9 bases had no gene match. CDR3 loop: CAWSEMFGRASTDTQYF. The DNA for the CDR3 is TGTGCCTGGAGTGAAATGTTCGGGAGGGCCAGCACAGATACGCAGTATTTT.

CDR3 residues: CASPPWDRGYSNQPQHF. The CDR3 nucleotides read TGTGCCAGCCCTCCGTGGGACAGGGGATATAGCAATCAGCCCCAGCATTTT. The chain has TRBV6-4 and TRBJ1-5, with TRBD1 matching over 10 bases. The CDR3 totals 17 residues. J was trimmed by 0 bases and V by 8 bases; bases with no gene match: 10. In germline, CDR1 is MRHNA, CDR2 SNTAGT.

The rearrangement uses TRBV28 and TRBJ1-1, with 10 bases that match TRBD1. The V gene's germline CDR1 is MDHEN and CDR2 SYDVKM. This CDR3 has 14 residues. The V gene end was trimmed by 8 bases and the J gene end by 3 bases; junction bases not matched to a gene: 6. The chain's CDR3 is CASYRQGAYTEAFF. CDR3 DNA sequence: TGTGCCAGCTACCGACAGGGGGCGTACACTGAAGCTTTCTTT.

This rearrangement joins TRBV6-2 or TRBV6-3 to TRBJ2-5, with TRBD1 identical over 7 bases. The V and J ends lost 5 bases and 4 bases, in that order; junction bases with no gene match: 16. CDR3 length: 17 amino acids. Germline V CDR1 and CDR2: MNHEY, SVGEGT. This CDR3 reads CASSKPPGSPGGETQYF. CDR3 bases: TGTGCCAGCAGTAAACCTCCGGGGTCCCCAGGGGGAGAGACCCAGTACTTC.

The CDR3 region is CASSPRSGSGELFF. CDR3 DNA: TGTGCCAGCAGCCCCAGGAGCGGATCAGGGGAGCTGTTTTTT. V is TRBV9 and J is TRBJ2-2; tentative D call: TRBD2 (5 bases). The CDR3 extends over 14 amino acids. Trimming took 4 bases from V and 8 from J, leaving 15 bases between them. Germline CDR1 SGDLS, CDR2 YYNGEE.

V and J are TRBV24-1 and TRBJ2-1, with D uncertain. The V end lost 6 bases, the J end lost 10 bases, and 15 bases lay between the germline ends. Germline V CDR1 and CDR2: KGHDR, SFDVKD. The CDR3 loop spans 13 amino acids. In nucleotides, the CDR3 is TGTGCCACCAGTAGCCGTGGAGCCGACGAGCAGTTCTTC. Translating it yields CATSSRGADEQFF.

The V and J genes are TRBV5-4 and TRBJ2-1, with unresolved D. Per germline, CDR1 SGHNT and CDR2 YYREEE (reference sequence). The germline V and J ends were trimmed by 4 bases and 4 bases, with 9 bases remaining between them. This CDR3 is built from 13 residues. CDR3 sequence: CASSPETYNEQFF. In DNA form, the CDR3 reads TGTGCCAGCAGCCCAGAAACGTACAATGAGCAGTTCTTC.

The chain combines TRBV23-1 with TRBJ2-7; perhaps TRBD2 as D (5 bases). TRBV23-1 has ORF status, its function being uncertain. The CDR3 extends over 16 amino acids. Trimming stripped 4 bases from V and 5 bases from J, with 21 bases between. CDR3: CASSRWASGKCHEQYF. As DNA, the CDR3 is TGCGCCAGCAGTCGATGGGCCTCCGGGAAATGCCACGAGCAGTACTTC.

The V call is TRBV5-4, the J call TRBJ1-3; D remains unclear. This CDR3 has 14 residues. Germline V CDR1 and CDR2: SGHNT, YYREEE (reference sequence). The germline V and J ends were trimmed by 4 bases and 0 bases, with 8 bases remaining between them. The CDR3 region is CASSHKRSGNTIYF. The CDR3 DNA sequence: TGTGCCAGCAGCCACAAGCGCTCTGGAAACACCATATATTTT.

The chain couples TRBV19 to TRBJ1-5, with a weak D call TRBD1 (6 bases). The germline gives CDR1 LNHDA, CDR2 SQIVND (reference sequence). The CDR3 totals 16 residues. Trimming stripped 3 bases from V and 2 bases from J, with 14 bases between. The CDR3 DNA reads TGTGCCAGTAGTATCCAGGGGCGCGGAGGCAATCAGCCCCAGCATTTT. This encodes CASSIQGRGGNQPQHF. Variable domain in full (rest from reference TRBV19 and TRBJ1-5): DGGITQSPKYLFRKEGQNVTLSCEQNLNHDAMYWYRQDPGQGLRLIYYSQIVNDFQKGDIAEGYSVSREKKESFPLTVTSAQKNPTAFYLCASSIQGRGGNQPQHFGDGTRLSIL.

This sequence joins TRBV29-1 and TRBJ2-7, with D possibly matching TRBD1 (6 bases). The germline V gene has CDR1 SQVTM and CDR2 ANQGSEA. The CDR3 is 12 amino acids. Trimming took 7 bases from V and 3 from J, leaving 13 bases between them. The CDR3 spells CSASTGFYEQYF. The CDR3 coding sequence is TGCAGCGCGTCAACAGGGTTCTACGAGCAGTACTTC.

The genes are TRBV28 and TRBJ1-4, with a tentative D call TRBD1 (5 bases). Germline CDR1 reads MDHEN; CDR2 reads SYDVKM. Trimming removed 9 bases from V and 8 bases from J, with 19 bases in between. This CDR3 spans 14 amino acids. This chain's CDR3 is CASRSGGLGEKLFF. The CDR3 DNA follows: TGTGCCAGTCGAAGTGGGGGTTTAGGAGAAAAACTGTTTTTT.

This chain joins TRBV12-3 or TRBV12-4 and TRBJ2-7; D is unclear. V lost 2 bases and J lost 2, with 7 bases in between. The CDR3 is 13 amino acids. CDR3 loop: CASSLYPPYEQYF. CDR3 in DNA: TGTGCCAGCAGTTTATATCCACCCTACGAGCAGTACTTC.

The gene calls are TRBV19 and TRBJ2-3; TRBD2 aligns across 12 bases. Germline CDR1 LNHDA, CDR2 SQIVND (reference sequence). V trimming: 4 bases; J trimming: 6 bases; junction bases outside the gene matches: 5. There are 15 residues in the CDR3. CDR3 protein: CASSKMTSGSDTQYF. The CDR3 region has the DNA TGTGCCAGTAGTAAAATGACTAGCGGGAGCGATACGCAGTATTTT.

This sequence joins TRBV3-1 (or the pseudogene TRBV3-2) and TRBJ2-2, with TRBD2 as a possible D gene (6 bases). V shed 7 bases and J shed 1 base, with 13 bases lying between them. Germline CDR1 LGHDT, CDR2 YNNKEL (reference sequence). This CDR3 is 15 amino acids long. CDR3 amino acids: CASTSGRGNTGELFF. The CDR3 region has the DNA TGTGCCAGCACCTCCGGGAGAGGGAACACCGGGGAGCTGTTTTTT.

This clone was observed once. This sequence joins TRBV19 and TRBJ2-2, with a possible D match to TRBD1 (6 bases). V lost 2 bases and J 7 bases, leaving 17 bases between the germline ends. From germline, CDR1 is LNHDA and CDR2 SQIVND (reference sequence). This CDR3 region has 16 residues. CDR3 bases: TGTGCCAGTAGTATACTCCAGGGGCAGCTCGGCGGGGAGCTGTTTTTT. Its translation is CASSILQGQLGGELFF.

V gene TRBV28 combines with J gene TRBJ1-6, with TRBD1 as a possible D gene (5 bases). The CDR3 extends over 14 amino acids. Trimming pared 4 bases from V and 8 bases from J, leaving 12 bases between. Germline CDR1 reads MDHEN; CDR2 reads SYDVKM. CDR3 sequence reads: CASSSYKGDSPLHF. The CDR3 DNA reads as TGTGCCAGCAGTTCGTACAAAGGGGATTCACCCCTCCACTTT.

In its sample, this clone was seen many times. The CDR3 loop reads CASSLGFGTGSGNTIYF. In nucleotides, the CDR3 is TGCGCCAGCAGCTTAGGCTTTGGGACAGGGTCTGGAAACACCATATATTTT. V usage is TRBV5-1 and J usage is TRBJ1-3; 9 bases are shared with TRBD1. Germline V gene lookup returns CDR1 SGHRS and CDR2 YFSETQ. V trimming: 2 bases; J trimming: 1 base; junction bases outside the gene matches: 7. The CDR3 is 17 residues long.

The chain combines TRBV4-2 with TRBJ1-4; TRBD1 might be the D (6 bases). The V end was cut by 2 bases, the J end by 8 bases, with 15 bases between. Germline values: CDR1 LGHNA, CDR2 YNFKEQ. This CDR3 region has 15 residues. In DNA, the CDR3 is TGTGCCAGCAGCCAACCCACAGGGAGTCGGGAAAAACTGTTTTTT. Translating gives CASSQPTGSREKLFF.

The V gene is TRBV29-1, the J gene TRBJ1-1; D is undetermined. Germline CDR1 is SQVTM and CDR2 is ANQGSEA. The CDR3 has 13 amino acids. V lost 5 bases and J lost 8, with 18 bases in between. DNA of the CDR3: TGCAGCGTTAGGAGGTGGGGAGGTTCAGAAGCTTTCTTT. Amino acids: CSVRRWGGSEAFF.

The rearrangement links TRBV12-2 to TRBJ2-4. TRBV12-2 is annotated as a pseudogene. The CDR3 contains 10 residues. The CDR3 DNA reads TGTGCAAGTCGCCGGGCCATTCAGTACTTC. This codes for CASRRAIQYF.

The CDR3 region is CASSLVGISDWNTQYF. The CDR3 DNA follows: TGCGCCAGCAGCTTGGTTGGGATTAGCGATTGGAATACGCAGTATTTT. The chain recombines TRBV5-1 with TRBJ2-3; TRBD2 is a possible D gene (5 bases). Trimming pared 0 bases from V and 7 bases from J, leaving 18 bases between. Germline V gene lookup returns CDR1 SGHRS and CDR2 YFSETQ. This CDR3 region has 16 residues.